The clone carrying this T cell receptor (beta chain) was picked up one time. Original processing methods: Amplification from reference gene primers served as the basis for estimated nucleated cell counts. TCRdb's copy holds only in-frame clones and misses some; the assay was immunoSEQ multiplex PCR. The V and J calls and the clone size are those of that table, but D and trimming were determined from the DNA. The repertoire consists of 200,000 or so clones, with approximately 90% occurring once and the leading ten covering around 0.84%. These data belong to a study of blood T cell repertoires in COVID-19. Trimming cost V 0 bases and J 6 bases; bases outside gene matches: 7. The CDR3 length is 16 residues. Per the germline V gene, CDR1 is MGHRA and CDR2 is YSYEKL.

Sequences were obtained from peripheral blood. The chain employs TRBV4-1 and TRBJ2-2; 7 nucleotides match TRBD2. The receptor was derived from a man aged 55 to 69 with COVID-19, enrolled during active disease. The CDR3 DNA reads TGCGCCAGCAGCCAAGATGGGAGGGCAGTCCCCGGGGAGCTGTTTTTT. Protein product: CASSQDGRAVPGELFF.